The clone carrying this TCR beta chain was counted only a few times. Its antigen remains unknown. This sample is part of a study of T cells in Graves' hyperthyroidism and ophthalmopathy. Overall study results and limits: Most clonotypes expanded in the thyroid (above 0.001) were also present in blood. In validation, the model predicted ophthalmopathy. These predictions came a median roughly seven months before onset.

Germline CDR1 MNHEY, CDR2 SMNVEV (reference sequence). V lost 4 bases and J lost 7, with 10 bases in between. This CDR3 comprises 12 residues. The investigators amplified TCR beta CDR3 regions from RNA transcripts. HTBI primers drove first-round RT-PCR of the TCR CDR3. Using its own MiXCR run on the multiplex PCR reads, TCRdb lists one record per CDR3 protein. The sample includes about 360,000 distinct CDR3 sequences, about 15% of them seen just once. This sequence was found in a woman between 18 and 29 years old with Graves' hyperthyroidism that later progressed to Graves' ophthalmopathy. Source material: blood. This rearrangement joins TRBV27 to TRBJ1-2; a possible D gene is TRBD1 (6 bases). The CDR3 DNA follows: TGTGCCAGCAGTTCAGAGACAGGTGGCTACACCTTC. This sequence encodes CASSSETGGYTF.